Following are 18 T cell receptor beta chains from one sample sequenced in a study of chemoradiotherapy in HPV16-positive cancers. TCRdb's table, derived via immunoSEQ multiplex PCR, lists solely in-frame clones and lacks some. Of 13,000 or so clones listed, nearly 70% were seen once; the top ten hold approximately 19%. Sampling was performed from a patient who underwent chemoradiotherapy. The receptors were gathered from a human donor with HPV-associated anogenital cancer.

Only one count was recorded for this clone. This sequence joins TRBV15 and TRBJ2-2, with TRBD2 matching over 10 bases. After removal of 1 base from V and 1 base from J, the junction contained 0 bases not matched to a gene. CDR3 length: 16 residues. Germline V gene lookup returns CDR1 LNHNV and CDR2 YYDKDF (reference sequence). The CDR3 spells CATSRASGGNTGELFF. The CDR3 coding sequence is TGTGCCACCAGCAGAGCTAGCGGGGGGAACACCGGGGAGCTGTTTTTT.

In this sample, this clone turned up a few times. This rearrangement joins TRBV5-4 to TRBJ1-1, with TRBD1 as a possible D gene (6 bases). This CDR3 contains 15 residues. CDR1 is SGHNT, CDR2 YYREEE, per germline (reference sequence). The V end lost 2 bases, the J end lost 5 bases, and 16 bases lay between the germline ends. The CDR3 DNA sequence: TGTGCCAGCAGCTTAGAGGCAGGGGTAGGGACTGAAGCTTTCTTT. Protein: CASSLEAGVGTEAFF.

This clone was picked up a small number of times. The chain carries TRBV28 and TRBJ2-3; 9 bases are shared with TRBD2. This CDR3 spans 18 amino acids. V dropped 1 base and J dropped 0; count of bases not matched to a gene: 8. Germline assignment: CDR1 MDHEN and CDR2 SYDVKM. The CDR3 loop is CASSLLGGGVPSTDTQYF. Written as DNA, the CDR3 is TGTGCCAGCAGTTTATTGGGCGGGGGGGTTCCTAGCACAGATACGCAGTATTTT.

The rearrangement joins TRBV2 to TRBJ2-6, with 9 positions matching TRBD2. Germline assignment: CDR1 SNHLY and CDR2 FYNNEI. V lost 6 bases, J lost 3 bases, and 3 bases stayed unmatched. This CDR3 is built from 15 residues. Here the CDR3 DNA reads TGTGCCAGCAGGCGACTAGCGGTTGGGGCCAACGTCCTGACTTTC. Encoded protein: CASRRLAVGANVLTF. Full variable domain (remainder filled in from reference TRBV2 and TRBJ2-6): EPEVTQTPSHQVTQMGQEVILRCVPISNHLYFYWYRQILGQKVEFLVSFYNNEISEKSEIFDDQFSVERPDGSNFTLKIRSTKLEDSAMYFCASRRLAVGANVLTFGAGSRLTVL.

The CDR3 DNA is TGTGCCATCAGTGCCACAGGGGAAACTGGCTACACCTTC. This encodes CAISATGETGYTF. The chain is built from TRBV10-3 and TRBJ1-2, with 7 bases identical to TRBD1. The CDR3 covers 13 residues. Trimming took 4 bases from V and 7 from J; bases not matched to a gene: 6. From germline, CDR1 is ENHRY and CDR2 SYGVKD.

V and J are TRBV30 and TRBJ2-2, with 7 bases identical to TRBD1. Germline V gene lookup returns CDR1 GTSNPN and CDR2 SVGIG (reference sequence). Trimming took 2 bases from V and 7 from J; bases not matched to a gene: 10. The CDR3 runs 15 residues. The CDR3 here is CAWSYLGGGFGELFF. In DNA, the CDR3 is TGTGCCTGGAGTTACTTAGGGGGCGGTTTCGGGGAGCTGTTTTTT.

The chain links TRBV28 to TRBJ1-6; D is unresolved. The germline V and J ends were trimmed by 9 bases and 4 bases, with 10 bases remaining between them. Per germline, CDR1 MDHEN and CDR2 SYDVKM. This CDR3 is built from 13 residues. CDR3 region: CASTERYNSPLHF. The CDR3, as DNA: TGTGCCAGTACAGAAAGATATAATTCACCCCTCCACTTT.

The V gene is TRBV7-2, the J gene TRBJ2-5; D may be TRBD2 (5 bases). Germline CDR1 SGHTA, CDR2 FQGNSA. The CDR3 has 13 amino acids. Trimming took 7 bases from V and 5 from J, leaving 14 bases between them. CDR3 region: CASNPLPGETQYF. DNA for the CDR3: TGTGCCAGCAACCCCTTGCCGGGGGAGACCCAGTACTTC.

Only a few counts were recorded for this clone. The chain is built from TRBV29-1 and TRBJ1-2; D not resolved. The germline CDR1 and CDR2 sequences are SQVTM and ANQGSEA. V lost 6 bases, J lost 0 bases, and 11 bases lay in between. CDR3 size: 13 residues. CDR3: CSVTGRANYGYTF. In DNA, the CDR3 is TGCAGCGTCACCGGACGGGCTAACTATGGCTACACCTTC. Together with reference TRBV29-1 and TRBJ1-2, the CDR3 gives the full variable domain: SAVISQKPSRDICQRGTSLTIQCQVDSQVTMMFWYRQQPGQSLTLIATANQGSEATYESGFVIDKFPISRPNLTFSTLTVSNMSPEDSSIYLCSVTGRANYGYTFGSGTRLTVV.

This chain connects TRBV10-2 to TRBJ2-5, with D uncertain. V lost 3 bases and J lost 4, with 3 bases in between. Germline CDR1 and CDR2: WSHSY and SAAADI. The CDR3 has 11 residues. The CDR3 region is CASSDRETQYF. For the CDR3, the DNA is TGCGCCAGCAGTGACCGAGAGACCCAGTACTTC.

The gene calls are TRBV5-1 and TRBJ2-1, with TRBD2 matching over 12 bases. The CDR3 runs 16 residues. The trim removed 5 bases at V and 7 bases at J, leaving 10 bases unmatched. The germline CDR1 and CDR2 sequences are SGHRS and YFSETQ. For the CDR3, the DNA is TGCGCCAGCAGACTAAACCTAGCGGGGGGGCTTAATGAGCAGTTCTTC. Its translation is CASRLNLAGGLNEQFF. Combining the CDR3 with reference TRBV5-1 and TRBJ2-1 gives the whole variable domain KAGVTQTPRYLIKTRGQQVTLSCSPISGHRSVSWYQQTPGQGLQFLFEYFSETQRNKGNFPGRFSGRQFSNSRSEMNVSTLELGDSALYLCASRLNLAGGLNEQFFGPGTRLTVL.

There are a few counts of this clone. V usage is TRBV9 and J usage is TRBJ2-2; the D is unclear. The CDR3 is 15 residues long. Trimming stripped 4 bases from V and 1 base from J, with 11 bases between. Germline CDR1 SGDLS, CDR2 YYNGEE. Here the CDR3 DNA reads TGTGCCAGCAGCCCCCGGCATCAGAACACCGGGGAGCTGTTTTTT. Protein: CASSPRHQNTGELFF.

The CDR3 here is CSVIPTGSKNIQYF. The CDR3 DNA reads as TGCAGCGTTATACCGACAGGCTCCAAAAACATTCAGTACTTC. V usage is TRBV29-1 and J usage is TRBJ2-4; D is perhaps TRBD1 (6 bases). Trimming removed 5 bases at V and 2 bases at J, with 13 bases between. The CDR3 length is 14 residues. Germline V gene data show CDR1 as SQVTM and CDR2 as ANQGSEA.

V and J are TRBV7-8 and TRBJ2-1; TRBD2 might be the D (6 bases). Germline V gene data show CDR1 as SGHVS and CDR2 as FQNEAQ. The CDR3 loop spans 13 amino acids. V lost 5 bases and J lost 3, with 8 bases in between. The chain's CDR3 is CASSMGLYNEQFF. The CDR3 coding sequence is TGTGCCAGCAGCATGGGACTCTACAATGAGCAGTTCTTC.

The chain uses TRBV28 and TRBJ1-3, with TRBD1 as a possible D gene (6 bases). The ends were cut back, 5 bases at V and 2 bases at J, with 10 bases in the middle. The CDR3 extends over 14 amino acids. Germline CDR1 reads MDHEN; CDR2 reads SYDVKM. The CDR3 is CASSEGGTGNTIYF. CDR3 DNA: TGTGCCAGCAGTGAAGGGGGAACTGGAAACACCATATATTTT.

The chain combines TRBV30 with TRBJ1-1, with a possible D match to TRBD1 (5 bases). V dropped 4 bases and J dropped 6 bases, with 15 bases sitting between them. In germline, CDR1 is GTSNPN, CDR2 SVGIG (reference sequence). This CDR3 spans 13 amino acids. The CDR3 here is CAWKGNALSEAFF. In DNA form, the CDR3 reads TGTGCCTGGAAGGGGAATGCATTATCTGAAGCTTTCTTT. Supplemented by reference TRBV30 and TRBJ1-1, the full variable domain reads SQTIHQWPATLVQPVGSPLSLECTVEGTSNPNLYWYRQAAGRGLQLLFYSVGIGQISSEVPQNLSASRPQDRQFILSSKKLLLSDSGFYLCAWKGNALSEAFFGQGTRLTVV.

The chain uses TRBV7-2 and TRBJ2-1; D is undetermined. CDR3 length: 13 residues. Germline V CDR1 and CDR2: SGHTA, FQGNSA. The CDR3 DNA reads as TGTGCTGCTACGTCACGTACCTACAATGAGCAGTTCTTC. Amino acids: CAATSRTYNEQFF. Supplemented by reference TRBV7-2 and TRBJ2-1, the full variable domain reads GAGVSQSPSNKVTEKGKDVELRCDPISGHTALYWYRQSLGQGLEFLIYFQGNSAPDKSGLPSDRFSAERTGGSVSTLTIQRTQQEDSAVYLCAATSRTYNEQFFGPGTRLTVL.

V is TRBV6-5 and J is TRBJ2-7; D remains unclear. Trimming left V 11 bases short and J 0 bases short, with 11 bases between. Germline loops: CDR1 MNHEY, CDR2 SVGAGI. The CDR3 sequence is 12 residues long. The chain's CDR3 is CASRTGSYEQYF. CDR3 DNA: TGTGCCTCCAGGACGGGCTCCTACGAGCAGTACTTC.